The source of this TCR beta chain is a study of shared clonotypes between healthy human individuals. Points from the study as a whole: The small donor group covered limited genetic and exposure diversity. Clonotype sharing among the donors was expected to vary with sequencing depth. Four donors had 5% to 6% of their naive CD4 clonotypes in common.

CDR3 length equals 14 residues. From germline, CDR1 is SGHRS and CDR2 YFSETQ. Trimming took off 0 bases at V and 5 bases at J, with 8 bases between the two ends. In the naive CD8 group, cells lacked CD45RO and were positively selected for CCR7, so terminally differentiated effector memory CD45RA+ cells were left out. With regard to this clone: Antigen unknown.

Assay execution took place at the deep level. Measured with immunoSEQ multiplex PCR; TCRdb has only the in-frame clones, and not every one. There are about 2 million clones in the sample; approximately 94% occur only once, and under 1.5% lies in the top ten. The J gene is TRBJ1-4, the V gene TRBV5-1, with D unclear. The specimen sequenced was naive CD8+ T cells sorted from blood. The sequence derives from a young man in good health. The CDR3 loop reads CASSLVSGNEKLFF. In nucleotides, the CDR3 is TGCGCCAGCAGCTTGGTAAGCGGGAATGAAAAACTGTTTTTT. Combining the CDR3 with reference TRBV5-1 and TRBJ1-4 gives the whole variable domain KAGVTQTPRYLIKTRGQQVTLSCSPISGHRSVSWYQQTPGQGLQFLFEYFSETQRNKGNFPGRFSGRQFSNSRSEMNVSTLELGDSALYLCASSLVSGNEKLFFGSGTQLSVL.